The 17 T cell receptor beta chains below all came from one sample that was sequenced in a study of blood T cell repertoires in COVID-19. Clones were read by immunoSEQ multiplex PCR, and TCRdb kept only the in-frame ones, dropping some. The data contain under 200,000 clones, about 88% of them singletons. The specimen was peripheral blood. The receptors were sampled from a man between 65 and 80 years old with active or convalescent COVID-19.

This sequence joins TRBV5-6 and TRBJ1-1; 10 bases are a match to TRBD1. This CDR3 has 16 residues. Per the germline V gene, CDR1 is SGHDT and CDR2 is YYEEEE. Germline trimming cut 2 bases from V and 1 base from J; bases unmatched to any gene: 5. CDR3 coding DNA: TGTGCCAGCAGCTTACAGGACAGGGGGTCGAACACTGAAGCTTTCTTT. Protein: CASSLQDRGSNTEAFF.

The V gene is TRBV5-1, the J gene TRBJ2-7, with 9 bases identical to TRBD1. V was clipped by 0 bases and J by 4 bases; unmatched bases: 11. The CDR3 runs to 17 residues. Germline V CDR1 and CDR2: SGHRS, YFSETQ. In DNA form, the CDR3 reads TGCGCCAGCAGCTTGGCTCCTTCAAACAGGGGGCAATACGAGCAGTACTTC. This translates into CASSLAPSNRGQYEQYF.

The chain employs TRBV7-2 and TRBJ1-5, with 8 bases fitting TRBD1. This CDR3 contains 15 residues. The V gene end was trimmed by 5 bases and the J gene end by 7 bases; junction bases not matched to a gene: 10. Germline loops: CDR1 SGHTA, CDR2 FQGNSA. The CDR3 region is CASSPSDRGGQPQHF. The CDR3 region has the DNA TGTGCCAGCAGCCCTTCCGACAGGGGCGGGCAGCCCCAGCATTTT.

The V and J genes are TRBV5-4 and TRBJ1-5; the D gene is possibly TRBD1 (5 bases). This CDR3 region has 15 residues. Between the trimmed V and J ends, which lost 0 bases and 0 bases, there was a span of 7 bases. Per germline, CDR1 SGHNT and CDR2 YYREEE (reference sequence). The CDR3 protein is CASSLGGNSNQPQHF. The DNA of the CDR3 is TGTGCCAGCAGCTTGGGGGGCAATAGCAATCAGCCCCAGCATTTT.

V and J are TRBV4-1 and TRBJ1-1; TRBD1 aligns across 7 bases. Germline-derived CDR1 and CDR2 are MGHRA and YSYEKL. This CDR3 has 13 residues. V lost 0 bases and J lost 5; bases outside the gene matches: 0. The CDR3 loop is CASSQEQGTEAFF. CDR3 DNA: TGCGCCAGCAGCCAAGAACAGGGGACTGAAGCTTTCTTT.

This clone was observed a few times. The rearrangement joins TRBV6-6 to TRBJ2-7; 9 bases are shared with TRBD1. The CDR3 spans 16 residues. Germline assignment: CDR1 MNHNY and CDR2 SVGAGI (reference sequence). V trimming: 3 bases; J trimming: 5 bases; junction bases outside the gene matches: 11. The DNA of the CDR3 is TGTGCCAGCAGTTATCCCCCGGGACAGGGTGTCCACGAGCAGTACTTC. Its translation: CASSYPPGQGVHEQYF.

V is TRBV3-1 (or the pseudogene TRBV3-2) and J is TRBJ2-1; D is perhaps TRBD2 (5 bases). The CDR3 has 15 amino acids. The germline V gene has CDR1 LGHDT and CDR2 YNNKEL (reference sequence). Trimming took 3 bases from V and 0 from J, leaving 9 bases between them. Here the CDR3 reads CASSQDGVSYNEQFF. The CDR3 region has the DNA TGTGCCAGCAGCCAGGACGGGGTCTCCTACAATGAGCAGTTCTTC.

The gene calls are TRBV18 and TRBJ1-5; D remains unclear. Trimming removed 1 base at V and 3 bases at J, with 7 bases between. The germline V gene has CDR1 KGHSH and CDR2 LQKENI. The CDR3 contains 14 residues. The CDR3 DNA follows: TGTGCCAGCTCACCACGTGACACCAATCAGCCCCAGCATTTT. The encoded protein is CASSPRDTNQPQHF.

This rearrangement joins TRBV11-2 to TRBJ2-5; 12 bases agree with TRBD2. The germline V gene has CDR1 SGHAT and CDR2 FQNNGV. The CDR3 totals 14 residues. V shed 7 bases, J shed 5 bases, and the junction held 5 bases outside the gene matches. DNA of the CDR3: TGTGCCAGCACCCTAGCGGGGGGGCCTGAGACCCAGTACTTC. It encodes CASTLAGGPETQYF.

V usage is TRBV6-5 and J usage is TRBJ2-2, with a possible D match to TRBD2 (5 bases). The CDR3 is 16 residues long. Germline assignment: CDR1 MNHEY and CDR2 SVGAGI. The ends were cut back, 2 bases at V and 4 bases at J, with 14 bases in the middle. The CDR3 here is CASSYGSGTVTGELFF. CDR3 DNA: TGTGCCAGCAGTTACGGGAGCGGAACTGTCACCGGGGAGCTGTTTTTT.

V is TRBV30 and J is TRBJ1-4; D is perhaps TRBD1 (5 bases). Germline CDR1 is GTSNPN and CDR2 is SVGIG (reference sequence). V was clipped by 4 bases and J by 6 bases, with 9 bases between them. There are 12 residues in the CDR3. The CDR3 here is CAWTGWHEKLFF. The CDR3 DNA reads TGTGCCTGGACAGGGTGGCATGAAAAACTGTTTTTT.

The chain recombines TRBV19 with TRBJ2-6, with 10 bases lining up with TRBD1. Germline V lookup: CDR1 LNHDA, CDR2 SQIVND (reference sequence). This CDR3 has 18 amino acids. V was pared by 3 bases and J by 3 bases, with 8 bases of the junction left unmatched. The CDR3: CASSIRQGAFGGANVLTF. The CDR3 DNA follows: TGTGCCAGTAGTATTCGACAGGGGGCCTTCGGTGGGGCCAACGTCCTGACTTTC.

The chain links TRBV7-2 to TRBJ2-3; D is perhaps TRBD2 (5 bases). Germline lookup yields CDR1 SGHTA and CDR2 FQGNSA. Trimming pared 3 bases from V and 5 bases from J, leaving 12 bases between. The CDR3 is made up of 14 amino acids. CDR3 DNA sequence: TGTGCCAGCAGCTTTGGTCGCCGGGGAGATACGCAGTATTTT. It encodes CASSFGRRGDTQYF.

This clone has a handful of counts. The V gene is TRBV28, the J gene TRBJ1-6; TRBD1 agrees at 9 bases. Per germline, CDR1 MDHEN and CDR2 SYDVKM. The CDR3 is 15 amino acids. With V trimmed by 4 bases and J by 7 bases, 5 bases remained unmatched. The CDR3 loop is CASSSGQGGNSPLHF. The CDR3 bases are TGTGCCAGCAGTTCGGGACAGGGTGGAAATTCACCCCTCCACTTT. The complete variable domain, with remaining parts taken from reference TRBV28 and TRBJ1-6, reads DVKVTQSSRYLVKRTGEKVFLECVQDMDHENMFWYRQDPGLGLRLIYFSYDVKMKEKGDIPEGYSVSREKKERFSLILESASTNQTSMYLCASSSGQGGNSPLHFGNGTRLTVT.

CDR3 sequence (DNA): TGTGCCAGCTCACCTCGAGATGCCGCCCAGAGGGAGACCCAGTACTTC. Translation gives CASSPRDAAQRETQYF. V is TRBV18 and J is TRBJ2-5; D uncertain. Trimming took off 3 bases at V and 5 bases at J, with 19 bases between the two ends. In germline, CDR1 is KGHSH, CDR2 LQKENI. The CDR3 totals 16 residues.

CDR3 in amino acids: CASSAGAIYGYTF. DNA of the CDR3: TGCGCCAGCAGCGCAGGGGCAATCTATGGCTACACCTTC. This chain joins TRBV5-1 and TRBJ1-2; tentatively, D is TRBD1 (6 bases). CDR1 and CDR2 (germline): SGHRS, YFSETQ. This CDR3 has 13 residues. Trimming stripped 4 bases from V and 4 bases from J, with 11 bases between.

This clone was recorded only once. The rearrangement joins TRBV18 to TRBJ1-1; 9 positions agree with TRBD1. The CDR3 is made up of 15 amino acids. Germline trimming cut 3 bases from V and 7 bases from J; bases unmatched to any gene: 9. Germline V CDR1 and CDR2: KGHSH, LQKENI. As DNA, the CDR3 is TGTGCCAGCTCACCCAGACAGGGGGACCTCCTTGAAGCTTTCTTT. It yields the protein CASSPRQGDLLEAFF.